This T cell receptor beta chain emerged from a study of blood T cells in healthy people across ages (dated by TCRdb to about 2015). Study-wide context: In model experiments, template switching captured roughly one uniquely barcoded TCR beta cDNA molecule for every two T cells. The study measured age-related changes in TCR beta repertoire diversity using deep sequencing normalized with unique cDNA molecular identifiers. Four age groups were formed from the donors: young (average approximately 15 years), middle-aged (around 40), aged (approximately 60) and long-lived (about 80). Using the same blood draw, the study looked at two additional independent replicas of 1 million unique cDNA reads for two donors, one aged 18 to 30 and the other aged 80 or older. To avoid experimental bias, donors of different ages were distributed randomly across sequencing lanes.

This clonotype was detected a few times. Its specific antigen is unknown. No base qualities exist here, and no much larger clone lies one base off it. The donors were roughly 40 Caucasian individuals from Russia, aged about 6 to 95 years, who were systemically healthy. Each donor gave ten milliliters of peripheral blood, drawn into EDTA-treated Vacutainer tubes. PBMCs were isolated by Ficoll-Paque density-gradient centrifugation, with at least 6 million obtained per sample. Total RNA was extracted from PBMCs with Trizol reagent, with at least 5.5 micrograms obtained per sample. The percentages of naive CD45RAhigh/CD27high T cells were determined by flow cytometry on a PBMC aliquot from every donor. The paper's findings and limits, for the study overall: Because profiling used bulk unsorted PBMCs, naive and antigen-experienced compartments could not be compared conclusively. The CMV infection status of donors was not known, potentially confounding age-related changes in expanded clonotypes. As age increased, observed TCR beta diversity per million T cells dropped in a roughly linear way, and a significant reduction was already evident by age about 40. The long-lived group showed more naive CD4+ T cells, fewer expanded clones and increased TCR diversity than the aged group, suggesting age selection. The percentage of naive T cells measured by flow cytometry correlated strongly with observed TCR beta diversity. Total diversity estimates from one million sequenced T cells were considered lower bounds and underestimates.

The method behind the library was 5' RACE. The reads were generated on an Illumina HiSeq 2500. A second PCR of 7 to 11 cycles was performed with a sample-barcoded 5' primer and a J-beta primer mix. A template-switch 5' adaptor carrying 12 random nucleotides introduced a unique molecular identifier onto each TCR beta cDNA molecule. At least 2.5 million CDR3-containing paired-end reads were obtained from each sample. First-strand cDNA was synthesized from all RNA with the Mint cDNA synthesis kit, primed by a TRBC-specific oligonucleotide. After uracil-DNA glycosylase treatment, a first 18-cycle PCR used universal primers M1SS and BC2_uni_R on all cDNA. The original pipeline was this. For normalization, 1 million high-quality reads, each with a distinct molecular identifier, were randomly selected from each sample. Instead of being binned into consensus sequences, reads with shared molecular identifiers were discarded. CDR3 identification, clonotype clustering and error correction used MiTCR with a Q25 quality threshold and the strictest error-elimination algorithm. Lower-bound total TCR beta diversity was estimated with a nonparametric unseen species model using Euler transformation. TCRdb applied fastp at Q25 and MiXCR to the public reads, then kept only in-frame beta chains. Entries that share a CDR3 protein sequence are merged under the most common genes and DNA. The V and J calls and clone size are TCRdb's, not the authors'. The sample contains some 780,000 distinct CDR3 sequences, roughly three fifths of them found a single time. The ten largest make up around a quarter of the sample.

Its CDR3 holds 12 amino acids, cysteine through phenylalanine. Only the CDR3 part of the read is kept: 36 bases, read in frame from the first base. Between the V and J ends, shortened by 9 bases and 1 base respectively, the junction contains 8 bases. The germline V gene sets CDR1 to KGHDR and CDR2 to SFDVKD. This receptor chain uses TRBV24-1 and TRBJ2-5; TRBD1 is possibly the D segment (6 matching bases). The sample was blood. The TCR originated in a man between 35 and 55 years old in good health. Read as DNA, the sequence is TGTGCCACCGGGACAACCCAAGAGACCCAGTACTTC. Translated, it reads CATGTTQETQYF.